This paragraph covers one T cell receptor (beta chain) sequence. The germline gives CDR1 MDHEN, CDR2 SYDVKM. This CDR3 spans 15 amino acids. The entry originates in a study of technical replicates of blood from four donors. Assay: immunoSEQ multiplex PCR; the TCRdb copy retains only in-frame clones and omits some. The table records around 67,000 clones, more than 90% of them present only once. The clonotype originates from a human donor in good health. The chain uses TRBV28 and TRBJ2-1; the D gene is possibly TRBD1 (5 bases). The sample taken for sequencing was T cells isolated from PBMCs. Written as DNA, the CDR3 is TGTGCGGTATGTCAAGGGGCCGTGGACTACAATGAGCAGTTCTTC. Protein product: CAVCQGAVDYNEQFF.